Shown below are 15 T cell receptor beta chains from a single sample sequenced in a study of OX40 agonist ivuxolimab in advanced cancers. Only in-frame clones appear in the TCRdb table, and some are missing; sequencing was by immunoSEQ multiplex PCR. The table has roughly 51,000 clones, 70% to 90% seen once. This material consisted of CD4+ or CD8+ T cells sorted from blood, taken in a trial of the OX40 agonist ivuxolimab. The receptors derive from an adult with an advanced solid tumor such as melanoma, head and neck, liver or kidney cancer.

DNA of the CDR3: TGTGCCAGTAGGGACTCCGGGCTCCCGTTCATGAACACTGAAGCTTTCTTT. Amino acid sequence: CASRDSGLPFMNTEAFF. The genes are TRBV19 and TRBJ1-1; D is ambiguous. Trimming shortened V by 6 bases and J by 0 bases, and 20 bases separated the two germline ends. The CDR3 is 17 amino acids. CDR1 and CDR2 (germline): LNHDA, SQIVND (reference sequence).

The gene calls are TRBV2 and TRBJ2-1; 9 bases agree with TRBD2. J lost 2 bases, V lost 1 base, and 0 bases had no gene match. CDR1 is SNHLY, CDR2 FYNNEI, per germline. The CDR3 length is 15 residues. The chain's CDR3 is CASSEGLAAYNEQFF. The CDR3 coding sequence is TGTGCCAGCAGTGAAGGACTAGCGGCCTACAATGAGCAGTTCTTC.

The chain is built from TRBV5-4 and TRBJ2-6, with TRBD1 identical over 7 bases. The CDR3 runs 16 residues. V was clipped by 5 bases and J by 0 bases; unmatched bases: 5. Germline V gene lookup returns CDR1 SGHNT and CDR2 YYREEE (reference sequence). The CDR3 region has the DNA TGTGCCAGCAGTCAGACAGGGACCTCTGGGGCCAACGTCCTGACTTTC. It encodes CASSQTGTSGANVLTF.

This clone was observed once. The chain is built from TRBV6-1 and TRBJ2-1; D gene unclear. The germline CDR1 and CDR2 sequences are MNHNS and SASEGT. The CDR3 covers 15 residues. Trimming shortened V by 4 bases and J by 4 bases, and 14 bases separated the two germline ends. The CDR3 bases are TGTGCCAGCAGTGGGCAACCTGATAGTTACAATGAGCAGTTCTTC. It is translated as CASSGQPDSYNEQFF.

The genes are TRBV9 and TRBJ2-1; D gene uncertain. V dropped 0 bases and J dropped 8 bases, with 9 bases sitting between them. The V gene's germline CDR1 is SGDLS and CDR2 YYNGEE. The CDR3 runs 13 residues. The CDR3 DNA reads as TGTGCCAGCAGCGTAGGGTTGGTGGATGAGCAGTTCTTC. Translating gives CASSVGLVDEQFF.

The rearrangement joins TRBV6-1 to TRBJ2-2; the D is unclear. Germline assignment: CDR1 MNHNS and CDR2 SASEGT. Trimming removed 6 bases from V and 7 bases from J, with 12 bases in between. The CDR3 has 13 amino acids. The CDR3: CASRGLWGGELFF. CDR3 DNA: TGTGCCAGCAGGGGCCTTTGGGGCGGGGAGCTGTTTTTT.

J is TRBJ2-7 and V is TRBV30; possible D gene TRBD2, 6 bases. The CDR3 runs 11 residues. V was pared by 6 bases and J by 8 bases, with 14 bases between. The V gene's germline CDR1 is GTSNPN and CDR2 SVGIG (reference sequence). The CDR3 sequence is CACHRGRKQYF. DNA for the CDR3: TGTGCCTGTCACCGGGGGAGGAAGCAGTACTTC.

CDR3 nucleotides: TGTGCCAGCAGTGAATGGCTAGCGGGAGGTATGAGCACAGATACGCAGTATTTT. Translation gives CASSEWLAGGMSTDTQYF. The chain joins TRBV2 to TRBJ2-3, with 11 nucleotides matching TRBD2. Germline V gives CDR1 SNHLY, CDR2 FYNNEI. The ends lost 2 bases at V and 0 bases at J; junction bases unmatched: 7. CDR3 length: 18 amino acids.

The rearrangement links TRBV7-2 to TRBJ2-5; D is perhaps TRBD2 (7 bases). Trimming took 5 bases from V and 9 from J, leaving 16 bases between them. This CDR3 contains 13 residues. Germline CDR1 reads SGHTA; CDR2 reads FQGNSA. The CDR3 sequence: CASSTQGGGPQYF. The CDR3 region has the DNA TGTGCCAGCAGCACCCAAGGGGGAGGGCCCCAGTACTTC.

CDR3 coding DNA: TGTGCCAGCAGCTTTTACGTTAACTCCTACAATGAGCAGTTCTTC. It codes for CASSFYVNSYNEQFF. The rearrangement links TRBV7-3 to TRBJ2-1, with D unresolved. Germline lookup yields CDR1 SGHTA and CDR2 FQGTGA. Trimming took 3 bases from V and 0 from J, leaving 9 bases between them. The CDR3 contains 15 residues.

V gene TRBV12-5 combines with J gene TRBJ2-7; D is undetermined. Germline CDR1 is LGHNT and CDR2 is FRNRAP. V was cut by 5 bases and J by 1 base, with 6 bases left in between. CDR3 length: 12 amino acids. Written as DNA, the CDR3 is TGTGCTAGTGGTCCGGTGTCCTACGAGCAGTACTTC. Translation gives CASGPVSYEQYF.

The chain carries TRBV27 and TRBJ2-2; D could derive from TRBD1 or TRBD2 (5 bases each). Trimming removed 4 bases from V and 4 bases from J, with 13 bases in between. This CDR3 is built from 15 residues. Germline CDR1 and CDR2: MNHEY and SMNVEV (reference sequence). The CDR3 DNA follows: TGTGCCAGCAGTTCCGGGGACCACCTCACCGGGGAGCTGTTTTTT. Its protein is CASSSGDHLTGELFF.

The rearrangement uses TRBV18 and TRBJ2-1; D call uncertain. The length of the CDR3 is 11 residues. CDR1 is KGHSH and CDR2 is LQKENI in the germline V gene. Deletions cut 6 bases from V and 4 bases from J, with 4 bases between. CDR3 residues: CASSEYNEQFF. The CDR3, as DNA: TGTGCCAGCTCCGAATACAATGAGCAGTTCTTC.

The chain combines TRBV12-5 with TRBJ2-5, with D maybe TRBD2 (5 bases). Germline V gene sequence: CDR1 LGHNT, CDR2 FRNRAP. CDR3 length: 12 amino acids. Trimming removed 11 bases from V and 5 bases from J, with 15 bases in between. The CDR3 loop reads CASAGGGETQYF. CDR3 coding DNA: TGTGCTTCGGCAGGAGGTGGGGAGACCCAGTACTTC.

This clone was found once. V gene TRBV11-1 combines with J gene TRBJ2-7; D is uncertain. The germline gives CDR1 SGHAT, CDR2 FQDESV (reference sequence). Trimming took 8 bases from V and 5 from J, leaving 10 bases between them. The CDR3 covers 11 residues. CDR3 in amino acids: CASGRQDEQYF. The CDR3 DNA reads as TGTGCCAGCGGAAGGCAGGACGAGCAGTACTTC.